One sample yielded the 20 T cell receptor beta chains listed below, sequenced in a study of shared clonotypes between healthy human individuals. Method: immunoSEQ multiplex PCR; TCRdb's copy keeps in-frame clones and lacks some. The repertoire consists of some 2.3 million clones, with 85% to 95% occurring once and the leading ten covering under 0.45%. Material: naive CD4+ T cells from PBMCs. Described subset: CD45RA+ positively selected. These receptors all come from a man younger than 35 in good health. Some clones in this sample may be carry-over from other donors' samples.

The rearrangement uses TRBV2 and TRBJ2-3; D may correspond to TRBD1 or TRBD2 (6 bases each). Germline values: CDR1 SNHLY, CDR2 FYNNEI. The CDR3 runs 15 residues. Trimming shortened V by 3 bases and J by 0 bases, and 10 bases separated the two germline ends. The CDR3 region has the DNA TGTGCCAGCAGTGACCCGGGGGCGAGCACAGATACGCAGTATTTT. It codes for CASSDPGASTDTQYF.

This rearrangement joins TRBV7-6 to TRBJ2-1; the match to TRBD2 covers 13 bases. The germline V gene encodes CDR1 SGHVS and CDR2 FNYEAQ. With 5 bases clipped from V and 1 base from J, the junction kept 2 bases outside the gene matches. The CDR3 is 16 residues long. The chain's CDR3 is CASSKGLAGSYNEQFF. In nucleotides, the CDR3 is TGTGCCAGCAGCAAGGGACTAGCGGGATCCTACAATGAGCAGTTCTTC.

The J gene is TRBJ2-1, the V gene TRBV4-2, with D hard to call. The germline CDR1 and CDR2 sequences are LGHNA and YNFKEQ. V lost 0 bases and J lost 9, with 15 bases in between. CDR3 size: 15 residues. CDR3 DNA sequence: TGTGCCAGCAGCCAAGATAAATTACGAGCTCTTGAGCAGTTCTTC. The encoded protein is CASSQDKLRALEQFF.

This clone was recorded once. The chain carries TRBV30 and TRBJ1-5; TRBD1 might be the D (5 bases). This CDR3 is built from 14 residues. The germline V gene encodes CDR1 GTSNPN and CDR2 SVGIG (reference sequence). V was shortened by 6 bases and J by 4 bases, with 16 bases between the two germline ends. The CDR3 sequence: CACDQGLRNQPQHF. The CDR3 DNA follows: TGTGCCTGTGATCAGGGTTTACGGAATCAGCCCCAGCATTTT. The complete variable domain, with remaining parts taken from reference TRBV30 and TRBJ1-5, reads SQTIHQWPATLVQPVGSPLSLECTVEGTSNPNLYWYRQAAGRGLQLLFYSVGIGQISSEVPQNLSASRPQDRQFILSSKKLLLSDSGFYLCACDQGLRNQPQHFGDGTRLSIL.

The V and J genes are TRBV2 and TRBJ1-3, with D perhaps matching TRBD1 (5 bases). Germline V lookup: CDR1 SNHLY, CDR2 FYNNEI. Trimming took off 7 bases at V and 16 bases at J, with 23 bases between the two ends. The CDR3 runs to 13 residues. CDR3 loop: CASIPEEGLMSYF. The CDR3 nucleotides read TGTGCCAGCATCCCCGAGGAGGGGCTTATGTCGTATTTT.

This clone appeared a few times. The chain has TRBV28 and TRBJ1-5; D may be TRBD1 (6 bases). The germline V gene encodes CDR1 MDHEN and CDR2 SYDVKM. V was cut by 2 bases and J by 4 bases, with 15 bases left in between. CDR3 length: 16 amino acids. CDR3 bases: TGTGCCAGCAGTTTAGGTCTACAGGGTGGGAATCAGCCCCAGCATTTT. As protein: CASSLGLQGGNQPQHF.

The chain carries TRBV19 and TRBJ2-7; D possibly uses TRBD1 or TRBD2 (6 bases each). From germline, CDR1 is LNHDA and CDR2 SQIVND (reference sequence). Trimming removed 3 bases from V and 3 bases from J, with 12 bases in between. The CDR3 has 14 amino acids. The chain's CDR3 is CASSIWGDNYEQYF. CDR3 in DNA: TGTGCCAGTAGTATTTGGGGGGACAACTACGAGCAGTACTTC.

As concerns this clone: Germline is not matched at one junction end, which may reflect a read error. The genes are TRBV5-6 and TRBJ2-1, with D maybe TRBD2 (5 bases). Germline CDR1 and CDR2: SGHDT and YYEEEE. This CDR3 region has 15 residues. CDR3 coding DNA: TGTGCCAGCGGGCCATTGGGGAGCTCCCACAATGAGCAGTTCTTC. This encodes CASGPLGSSHNEQFF.

The DNA for the CDR3 is TGTGCCAGTAGTTTAGGACGGCTCGCTCCTAACTATGGCTACACCTTC. As protein: CASSLGRLAPNYGYTF. V gene TRBV19 combines with J gene TRBJ1-2; D is uncertain. Germline CDR1 LNHDA, CDR2 SQIVND (reference sequence). Trimming took 5 bases from V and 0 from J, leaving 16 bases between them. The CDR3 consists of 16 residues.

The chain recombines TRBV5-1 with TRBJ1-2, with 12 positions matching TRBD1. CDR1 and CDR2 from the germline V gene are SGHRS and YFSETQ. V dropped 4 bases and J dropped 7; count of bases not matched to a gene: 5. The CDR3 is made up of 14 amino acids. As DNA, the CDR3 is TGCGCCAGCAGCCGGGGACAGGGGGCGGCTGGCTACACCTTC. Its protein product is CASSRGQGAAGYTF. The full variable domain, its missing parts supplied by reference TRBV5-1 and TRBJ1-2, is KAGVTQTPRYLIKTRGQQVTLSCSPISGHRSVSWYQQTPGQGLQFLFEYFSETQRNKGNFPGRFSGRQFSNSRSEMNVSTLELGDSALYLCASSRGQGAAGYTFGSGTRLTVV.

The V and J genes are TRBV11-2 and TRBJ2-3; D possibly corresponds to TRBD1 (5 bases). CDR1 and CDR2 from the germline V gene are SGHAT and FQNNGV. The CDR3 consists of 15 residues. V was cut by 8 bases and J by 0 bases, with 15 bases left in between. The CDR3 loop is CASRTQGTSTDTQYF. CDR3 DNA: TGTGCCAGCCGGACGCAGGGCACCAGCACAGATACGCAGTATTTT.

As to this clone: Different DNA sequences within this sample yield the same CDR3. This sequence joins TRBV5-1 and TRBJ1-4; D remains unclear. From germline, CDR1 is SGHRS and CDR2 YFSETQ. This CDR3 region has 13 residues. The germline V and J ends were trimmed by 2 bases and 5 bases, with 7 bases remaining between them. The DNA of the CDR3 is TGCGCCAGCAGCTTTGGCGGAAATGAAAAACTGTTTTTT. Translating gives CASSFGGNEKLFF.

The chain uses TRBV19 and TRBJ2-1, with no clear D. The length of the CDR3 is 13 residues. Deletions cut 4 bases from V and 2 bases from J, with 6 bases between. Looked up from germline, CDR1 is LNHDA and CDR2 is SQIVND (reference sequence). CDR3 DNA: TGTGCCAGTAGTAGAGGAACCTACAATGAGCAGTTCTTC. This gives the protein CASSRGTYNEQFF.

The rearrangement links TRBV28 to TRBJ2-4; the D call may be TRBD1 or TRBD2 (5 bases each). Germline-derived CDR1 and CDR2 are MDHEN and SYDVKM. The CDR3 contains 14 residues. Trimming took 6 bases from V and 0 from J, leaving 9 bases between them. CDR3 coding DNA: TGTGCCAGCAGGTGGGGGACAGCCAAAAACATTCAGTACTTC. Its protein is CASRWGTAKNIQYF.

The V call is TRBV11-2, the J call TRBJ2-5; D tentatively reads TRBD1 or TRBD2 (6 bases each). The V end was cut by 3 bases, the J end by 14 bases, with 16 bases between. The CDR3 contains 12 residues. The germline gives CDR1 SGHAT, CDR2 FQNNGV. CDR3 DNA sequence: TGTGCCAGCAGCTTGGCGGCGGGACACGGATACTTC. As protein: CASSLAAGHGYF.

This clone was counted a few times. This chain connects TRBV6-5 to TRBJ2-7; D ambiguous. Trimming took 4 bases from V and 3 from J, leaving 10 bases between them. Germline V gene sequence: CDR1 MNHEY, CDR2 SVGAGI. This CDR3 is 13 amino acids long. The CDR3 reads CASSSMMDYEQYF. CDR3 DNA: TGTGCCAGCAGTTCGATGATGGACTACGAGCAGTACTTC.

The chain links TRBV28 to TRBJ2-3; D call uncertain. The CDR3 loop spans 16 amino acids. V was shortened by 6 bases and J by 2 bases, with 18 bases between the two germline ends. Germline CDR1 reads MDHEN; CDR2 reads SYDVKM. CDR3 coding DNA: TGTGCCAGCAGGTCAGTGGGGTCCAGGTTCACAGATACGCAGTATTTT. Its translation: CASRSVGSRFTDTQYF. The full variable domain, with the rest looked up from reference TRBV28 and TRBJ2-3, is DVKVTQSSRYLVKRTGEKVFLECVQDMDHENMFWYRQDPGLGLRLIYFSYDVKMKEKGDIPEGYSVSREKKERFSLILESASTNQTSMYLCASRSVGSRFTDTQYFGPGTRLTVL.

The chain carries TRBV5-5 and TRBJ2-7; D gene uncertain. Trimming stripped 0 bases from V and 6 bases from J, with 16 bases between. This CDR3 has 15 residues. Germline assignment: CDR1 SGHKS and CDR2 YYEKEE (reference sequence). Here the CDR3 reads CASSLAPTGSSEQYF. The CDR3 bases are TGTGCCAGCAGCTTGGCCCCCACCGGGTCTAGCGAGCAGTACTTC.

The gene calls are TRBV5-1 and TRBJ1-1, with D perhaps matching TRBD1 (5 bases). V was trimmed by 5 bases and J by 2 bases, leaving 13 bases between them. Germline V lookup: CDR1 SGHRS, CDR2 YFSETQ. This CDR3 region has 14 residues. CDR3 region: CASRPRQLNTEAFF. The CDR3 nucleotides read TGCGCCAGCAGACCAAGACAGCTAAACACTGAAGCTTTCTTT.

J is TRBJ2-2 and V is TRBV5-4; D uncertain. V gave up 0 bases and J gave up 3 bases, with 9 bases separating them. Germline CDR1 reads SGHNT; CDR2 reads YYREEE (reference sequence). The CDR3 has 15 residues. The CDR3 DNA sequence: TGTGCCAGCAGCTTGGCCGGAACGTACACCGGGGAGCTGTTTTTT. Translation: CASSLAGTYTGELFF.